One and the same sample provided the 8 T cell receptor beta chains below, sequenced in a study of cytomegalovirus exposure and HLA in healthy donors. PCR employed 60 Vbeta and 13 Jbeta primers. The data were produced by immunoSEQ multiplex PCR, yet TCRdb's version contains in-frame clones alone and is incomplete. The sample has roughly 250,000 clones; 75% to 90% are singletons. Sequencing was carried out using PBMCs. The receptor set was obtained from a girl aged 2-10 years in good health and CMV-seronegative.

The V and J genes are TRBV13 and TRBJ2-2, with D unresolved. Trimming took off 5 bases at V and 7 bases at J, with 23 bases between the two ends. The V gene's germline CDR1 is PRHDT and CDR2 FYEKMQ (reference sequence). This CDR3 comprises 17 residues. CDR3 nucleotide sequence: TGTGCCAGCAGCGTCCTTACCTCCTCGCGGTTCTTCGGGGAGCTGTTTTTT. Protein sequence: CASSVLTSSRFFGELFF. The complete variable domain, with remaining parts taken from reference TRBV13 and TRBJ2-2, reads AAGVIQSPRHLIKEKRETATLKCYPIPRHDTVYWYQQGPGQDPQFLISFYEKMQSDKGSIPDRFSAQQFSDYHSELNMSSLELGDSALYFCASSVLTSSRFFGELFFGEGSRLTVL.

This chain links TRBV25-1 with TRBJ2-1; TRBD2 matches 13 bases. V lost 3 bases, J lost 7 bases, and 3 bases stayed unmatched. Per germline, CDR1 MGHDK and CDR2 SYGVNS. This CDR3 comprises 15 residues. The CDR3 protein is CASSEQTSGGNEQFF. The CDR3 DNA is TGTGCCAGCAGTGAGCAGACTAGCGGGGGGAATGAGCAGTTCTTC.

The J gene is TRBJ1-6, the V gene TRBV2; 10 positions match TRBD1. Trimming removed 10 bases from V and 4 bases from J; junction bases left unmatched: 7. The germline CDR1 and CDR2 sequences are SNHLY and FYNNEI. This CDR3 has 15 residues. The chain's CDR3 is CAIKQDRGYNSPLHF. CDR3 DNA sequence: TGTGCCATCAAACAGGACAGGGGGTATAATTCACCCCTCCACTTT.

The count of this clone is one. The V call is TRBV18, the J call TRBJ2-1; D might be TRBD2 (6 bases). CDR3 length: 14 amino acids. Germline CDR1 reads KGHSH; CDR2 reads LQKENI. V lost 7 bases and J lost 0, with 10 bases in between. Written as DNA, the CDR3 is TGTGCCAGCTTCGAACTAGCCTCCTACAATGAGCAGTTCTTC. Amino acid sequence: CASFELASYNEQFF.

The V call is TRBV30, the J call TRBJ1-1; D call uncertain. Germline V gives CDR1 GTSNPN, CDR2 SVGIG (reference sequence). The CDR3 has 13 amino acids. V dropped 0 bases and J dropped 7 bases, with 12 bases sitting between them. This chain's CDR3 is CAWSVRSPFEAFF. The CDR3 DNA follows: TGTGCCTGGAGTGTACGGTCCCCTTTTGAAGCTTTCTTT.

V usage is TRBV4-2 and J usage is TRBJ2-2; D remains unclear. V was trimmed by 0 bases and J by 7 bases, leaving 12 bases between them. The CDR3 is 15 residues long. CDR1 and CDR2 (germline): LGHNA, YNFKEQ. The CDR3 loop reads CASSQDGEGVGELFF. DNA for the CDR3: TGTGCCAGCAGCCAAGATGGAGAAGGAGTCGGGGAGCTGTTTTTT.

V usage is TRBV5-4 and J usage is TRBJ2-5; 10 bases are a match to TRBD2. The CDR3 is made up of 14 amino acids. J lost 0 bases, V lost 9 bases, and 5 bases had no gene match. The V gene's germline CDR1 is SGHNT and CDR2 YYREEE (reference sequence). CDR3 sequence reads: CAITSGADQETQYF. DNA for the CDR3: TGTGCCATCACTAGCGGGGCCGACCAAGAGACCCAGTACTTC.

V usage is TRBV13 and J usage is TRBJ1-4; no definite D call. In germline, CDR1 is PRHDT, CDR2 FYEKMQ (reference sequence). V was trimmed by 4 bases and J by 0 bases, leaving 21 bases between them. CDR3 length: 19 amino acids. Here the CDR3 reads CASSSFGGRHPPTNEKLFF. As DNA, the CDR3 is TGTGCCAGCAGCTCTTTTGGCGGGAGACACCCACCAACTAATGAAAAACTGTTTTTT.